This passage covers 18 T cell receptor beta chains from one sample sequenced in a study of CD8 T cells in ankylosing spondylitis. TCRdb ran MiXCR on the 5' RACE reads and lists one entry per CDR3 protein. The sample has approximately 240,000 distinct CDR3 sequences, roughly a tenth seen once. The sample was blood, either unsorted or a sorted T cell fraction (not recorded which). The receptors originated from a male donor with ankylosing spondylitis or in good health (not recorded which).

This clonotype was found many times. The chain links TRBV30 to TRBJ2-7, with 12 bases lining up with TRBD1. This CDR3 contains 14 residues. The V and J ends lost 1 base and 5 bases, in that order; junction bases with no gene match: 3. The V gene's germline CDR1 is GTSNPN and CDR2 SVGIG (reference sequence). The CDR3: CAWSAGQGAHEQYF. CDR3 in DNA: TGTGCCTGGAGTGCGGGACAGGGGGCCCACGAGCAGTACTTC.

This clonotype has more than one count but fewer than ten. The chain carries TRBV4-1 and TRBJ2-5, with TRBD1 matching over 8 bases. V shed 5 bases, J shed 6 bases, and the junction held 11 bases outside the gene matches. From germline, CDR1 is MGHRA and CDR2 YSYEKL. This CDR3 comprises 15 residues. The CDR3 region is CASSFSGGEGQTQYF. CDR3 nucleotide sequence: TGCGCCAGCAGCTTCTCAGGGGGCGAGGGCCAGACCCAGTACTTC.

This clonotype has more than one count but fewer than ten. The chain combines TRBV7-8 with TRBJ2-3; TRBD2 matches 7 bases. Germline V gene data show CDR1 as SGHVS and CDR2 as FQNEAQ. Unmatched junction bases numbered 6, after V lost 3 bases and J lost 6 bases. The CDR3 is 14 residues long. CDR3 sequence (DNA): TGTGCCAGCAGCTTCCGCGGGAGCGGGGATACGCAGTATTTT. Its translation: CASSFRGSGDTQYF.

The chain is built from TRBV7-2 and TRBJ2-5; the D call may be TRBD1 or TRBD2 (5 bases each). CDR1 SGHTA and CDR2 FQGNSA come from the germline V gene. V shed 8 bases and J shed 4 bases, with 20 bases lying between them. The CDR3 extends over 15 amino acids. CDR3 DNA: TGTGCCAGCGGGACGTATGGGGAGCTCGTAGAGACCCAGTACTTC. Protein product: CASGTYGELVETQYF.

This clonotype was seen a handful of times. V is TRBV20-1 and J is TRBJ2-1, with 10 bases aligning to TRBD2. Trimming removed 0 bases from V and 9 bases from J; junction bases left unmatched: 17. This CDR3 comprises 18 residues. Germline V lookup: CDR1 DFQATT, CDR2 SNEGSKA (reference sequence). CDR3 in DNA: TGCAGTGCTAGAGATAGTGGCGCTCCGCTAGCGGGAGAGGGTGAGCAGTTCTTC. Residues: CSARDSGAPLAGEGEQFF.

This clonotype was picked up many times. J is TRBJ2-3 and V is TRBV6-2 or TRBV6-3; D not certain. Trimming pared 9 bases from V and 4 bases from J, leaving 17 bases between. The germline CDR1 and CDR2 sequences are MNHEY and SVGEGT. This CDR3 spans 14 amino acids. The chain's CDR3 is CASSDSFLSDTQYF. CDR3 DNA: TGTGCCAGTAGTGATTCCTTCCTCTCAGATACGCAGTATTTT.

This clonotype came up many times. This chain links TRBV12-3 or TRBV12-4 with TRBJ1-1; tentative D call: TRBD1 (5 bases). CDR3 length: 11 amino acids. V lost 7 bases and J 9 bases, leaving 12 bases between the germline ends. The CDR3 sequence is CASKGAEKAFF. The CDR3 DNA reads as TGTGCCAGCAAAGGGGCGGAAAAAGCTTTCTTT.

This clonotype was observed many times. J is TRBJ1-2 and V is TRBV9; maybe TRBD1 (6 bases). CDR3 size: 15 residues. Trimming cost V 0 bases and J 7 bases, with 16 bases left between them. From germline, CDR1 is SGDLS and CDR2 YYNGEE. In DNA form, the CDR3 reads TGTGCCAGCAGCGTAGACAGGGAAGCTCGGGGTGGCTACACCTTC. Amino acids: CASSVDREARGGYTF.

The chain joins TRBV7-9 to TRBJ2-5; 10 positions match TRBD2. Germline trimming cut 5 bases from V and 2 bases from J; bases unmatched to any gene: 8. Looked up from germline, CDR1 is SEHNR and CDR2 is FQNEAQ (reference sequence). The CDR3 covers 16 residues. The CDR3 bases are TGTGCCAGCAGCCTCCTAGGACTAGCGGAACAAGAGACCCAGTACTTC. Its protein is CASSLLGLAEQETQYF.

This clonotype was picked up many times. At one of its ends the junction is not consistent with the germline gene, which may arise from a read error. J is TRBJ2-7 and V is TRBV5-1; D not certain. This CDR3 spans 14 amino acids. CDR1 and CDR2 (germline): SGHRS, YFSETQ. CDR3 sequence: CASSLQSSSDEQYF. In DNA form, the CDR3 reads TGCGCCAGCAGCTTGCAATCCTCCTCCGACGAGCAGTACTTC.

This sequence joins TRBV2 and TRBJ2-7; 7 bases align to TRBD2. The V and J ends lost 4 bases and 3 bases, in that order; junction bases with no gene match: 3. Per germline, CDR1 SNHLY and CDR2 FYNNEI. CDR3 length: 13 amino acids. The CDR3 DNA follows: TGTGCCAGCAGTGTCGGGGGGATCTACGAGCAGTACTTC. It is translated as CASSVGGIYEQYF. Based on the CDR3 plus reference TRBV2 and TRBJ2-7, the full variable domain is EPEVTQTPSHQVTQMGQEVILRCVPISNHLYFYWYRQILGQKVEFLVSFYNNEISEKSEIFDDQFSVERPDGSNFTLKIRSTKLEDSAMYFCASSVGGIYEQYFGPGTRLTVT.

This clonotype appeared many times. The chain couples TRBV18 to TRBJ2-1; D is undetermined. Trimming cost V 4 bases and J 0 bases, with 19 bases left between them. CDR1 is KGHSH, CDR2 LQKENI, per germline. The CDR3 sequence is 18 residues long. CDR3 coding DNA: TGTGCCAGCTCACTGGTTCCCATAATCGGGCACTCCTACAATGAGCAGTTCTTC. Translating it yields CASSLVPIIGHSYNEQFF.

This clonotype showed up many times. V usage is TRBV21-1 and J usage is TRBJ2-3. TRBV21-1 is annotated as a pseudogene. The length of the CDR3 is 14 residues. In DNA form, the CDR3 reads TGTGCCAGCAGCAACGGCTGGAGCACAGATACGCAGTATTTT. This codes for CASSNGWSTDTQYF.

This clonotype was detected a few times. The chain joins TRBV7-6 to TRBJ2-5; D not certain. The CDR3 spans 13 residues. Trimming took off 0 bases at V and 4 bases at J, with 6 bases between the two ends. Germline V gene data show CDR1 as SGHVS and CDR2 as FNYEAQ. CDR3 loop: CASSLAPVETQYF. DNA of the CDR3: TGTGCCAGCAGCTTAGCTCCAGTAGAGACCCAGTACTTC.

The chain links TRBV5-1 to TRBJ2-5; possibly TRBD1 for D (5 bases). V was cut by 0 bases and J by 7 bases, with 13 bases left in between. Per the germline V gene, CDR1 is SGHRS and CDR2 is YFSETQ. The CDR3 length is 14 residues. CDR3: CASSLEGPLATQYF. CDR3 bases: TGCGCCAGCAGCTTGGAGGGGCCCTTGGCGACCCAGTACTTC.

At least ten counts were recorded for this clonotype. The V gene is TRBV27, the J gene TRBJ2-1; TRBD1 agrees at 8 bases. This CDR3 has 14 residues. Per germline, CDR1 MNHEY and CDR2 SMNVEV (reference sequence). The trim removed 8 bases at V and 7 bases at J, leaving 10 bases unmatched. The CDR3 is CASGSRTGRNEQFF. For the CDR3, the DNA is TGTGCCAGCGGGTCTAGGACAGGGAGAAATGAGCAGTTCTTC.

The table lists this clonotype with a few counts. Germline and junction disagree at one end, which may indicate a read error. The chain links TRBV10-2 to TRBJ2-3; 7 bases agree with TRBD2. CDR1 WSHSY and CDR2 SAAADI come from the germline V gene. The CDR3 consists of 16 residues. CDR3 nucleotides: TGCGCCAGCACTGAGGGGCGGGAGAGGAGCACAGATACGCAGTATTTT. Translated, it gives CASTEGRERSTDTQYF.

This clonotype was seen a few times. The chain links TRBV12-3 or TRBV12-4 to TRBJ1-2; the D gene is possibly TRBD1 (6 bases). CDR3 size: 16 residues. With 6 bases removed from V and 8 bases from J, the gap between germline ends came to 25 bases. CDR3 DNA sequence: TGTGCCAGCAGCCCGATGAGGGGGGGAGACCTAGAGGGCTACACCTTC. This sequence encodes CASSPMRGGDLEGYTF.